Presented here are 13 T cell receptor beta chains from one specimen sequenced in a study of shared clonotypes between healthy human individuals. TCRdb's table, derived via immunoSEQ multiplex PCR, lists solely in-frame clones and lacks some. This table has a few million clones, under 97% appearing once. Sequenced: naive CD4+ T cells sorted from blood. As to subset: CD45RA+ positively selected. The source is a man between 18 and 29 years old in good health.

The chain joins TRBV27 to TRBJ2-1; the D is unclear. The germline CDR1 and CDR2 sequences are MNHEY and SMNVEV (reference sequence). This CDR3 is built from 11 residues. V was pared by 5 bases and J by 9 bases, with 8 bases between. The CDR3 protein is CASSVGGEQFF. The CDR3 coding sequence is TGTGCCAGCAGTGTCGGCGGTGAGCAGTTCTTC.

This sequence joins TRBV9 and TRBJ1-6; tentatively, D is TRBD1 (5 bases). This CDR3 has 15 amino acids. V lost 3 bases, J lost 7 bases, and 14 bases lay in between. The germline gives CDR1 SGDLS, CDR2 YYNGEE. The CDR3 region is CASSGGGLGNSPLHF. DNA for the CDR3: TGTGCCAGCAGCGGGGGGGGTTTAGGGAATTCACCCCTCCACTTT.

The chain employs TRBV4-1 and TRBJ2-7; no clear D. Germline V gene sequence: CDR1 MGHRA, CDR2 YSYEKL. Trimming took off 0 bases at V and 2 bases at J, with 8 bases between the two ends. This CDR3 has 14 residues. CDR3 nucleotide sequence: TGCGCCAGCAGCCAAGATCGATGGGCCTACGAGCAGTACTTC. It translates to CASSQDRWAYEQYF.

As to this clone: An end of the junction does not agree with germline; a read error may underlie this. The CDR3 loop reads CAISGYRAGPFDF. CDR3 nucleotides: TGTGCCATCAGTGGGTACCGAGCGGGGCCGTTTGACTTC. The V call is TRBV10-3, the J call TRBJ2-7; 7 nucleotides line up with TRBD2. Germline V gene lookup returns CDR1 ENHRY and CDR2 SYGVKD. The CDR3 is made up of 13 amino acids.

The rearrangement joins TRBV11-2 to TRBJ2-7; TRBD1 matches 9 bases. The CDR3 is 15 residues long. Germline CDR1 reads SGHAT; CDR2 reads FQNNGV. The V gene end was trimmed by 8 bases and the J gene end by 2 bases; junction bases not matched to a gene: 10. The CDR3 protein is CASSGGTGSAYEQYF. The CDR3 nucleotides are TGTGCCAGCTCAGGGGGGACAGGGTCCGCCTACGAGCAGTACTTC.

V and J are TRBV5-1 and TRBJ1-6, with TRBD1 matching 9 bases. Germline V gene lookup returns CDR1 SGHRS and CDR2 YFSETQ. Trimming at V came to 0 bases and at J to 8 bases, leaving 3 bases not matched to a gene. CDR3 length: 15 amino acids. The CDR3 coding sequence is TGCGCCAGCAGCTTGGAGGGACAGGGTTATTCACCCCTCCACTTT. It codes for CASSLEGQGYSPLHF.

In DNA form, the CDR3 reads TGCGCCAGCACAAAGGGGGGCCCGGGCACTGAAGCTTTCTTT. Amino acids: CASTKGGPGTEAFF. The chain uses TRBV5-1 and TRBJ1-1; TRBD1 is a possible D gene (6 bases). V was pared by 6 bases and J by 4 bases, with 16 bases between. The CDR3 consists of 14 residues. Germline-derived CDR1 and CDR2 are SGHRS and YFSETQ.

The chain is built from TRBV19 and TRBJ2-7, with 8 bases identical to TRBD1. Trimming removed 3 bases from V and 0 bases from J; junction bases left unmatched: 4. The CDR3 is 15 amino acids. Germline lookup yields CDR1 LNHDA and CDR2 SQIVND (reference sequence). The CDR3 loop reads CASSMTGASSYEQYF. The CDR3 DNA reads as TGTGCCAGTAGTATGACAGGGGCCAGCTCCTACGAGCAGTACTTC.

The chain employs TRBV28 and TRBJ2-1; D gene unclear. Germline CDR1 MDHEN, CDR2 SYDVKM. Trimming pared 2 bases from V and 9 bases from J, leaving 8 bases between. The CDR3 loop spans 12 amino acids. CDR3 nucleotides: TGTGCCAGCAGTTTAATGCTCGGTGAGCAGTTCTTC. As protein: CASSLMLGEQFF.

The chain links TRBV28 to TRBJ1-2, with 10 bases matching TRBD1. CDR3 length: 16 residues. The trim removed 5 bases at V and 2 bases at J, leaving 8 bases unmatched. Germline values: CDR1 MDHEN, CDR2 SYDVKM. CDR3 sequence (DNA): TGTGCCAGCAGTGGACAAGACAGGGGGCGGAACTATGGCTACACCTTC. This codes for CASSGQDRGRNYGYTF.

The chain couples TRBV7-9 to TRBJ1-2; 8 positions agree with TRBD1. The germline V gene has CDR1 SEHNR and CDR2 FQNEAQ (reference sequence). This CDR3 spans 14 amino acids. The V segment lost 5 bases and the J segment 3 bases; nucleotides outside the gene matches: 5. CDR3 protein: CASSHGQGDYGYTF. The CDR3 nucleotides are TGTGCCAGCAGCCATGGACAGGGAGACTATGGCTACACCTTC.

On this clone: Other DNA sequences in the sample encode the same CDR3. The gene calls are TRBV9 and TRBJ1-1; D may be TRBD1 (5 bases). Germline-derived CDR1 and CDR2 are SGDLS and YYNGEE. The CDR3 has 14 amino acids. Trimming shortened V by 3 bases and J by 2 bases, and 11 bases separated the two germline ends. The CDR3 sequence is CASSGETGNTEAFF. The DNA for the CDR3 is TGTGCCAGCAGCGGAGAAACAGGAAACACTGAAGCTTTCTTT.

The chain uses TRBV5-1 and TRBJ2-3, with 9 bases identical to TRBD1. Germline lookup yields CDR1 SGHRS and CDR2 YFSETQ. The CDR3 runs 15 residues. V lost 3 bases and J lost 3; bases outside the gene matches: 5. The CDR3 nucleotides are TGCGCCAGCAGCTGGACAGGGGAGGGGACAGATACGCAGTATTTT. It encodes CASSWTGEGTDTQYF.